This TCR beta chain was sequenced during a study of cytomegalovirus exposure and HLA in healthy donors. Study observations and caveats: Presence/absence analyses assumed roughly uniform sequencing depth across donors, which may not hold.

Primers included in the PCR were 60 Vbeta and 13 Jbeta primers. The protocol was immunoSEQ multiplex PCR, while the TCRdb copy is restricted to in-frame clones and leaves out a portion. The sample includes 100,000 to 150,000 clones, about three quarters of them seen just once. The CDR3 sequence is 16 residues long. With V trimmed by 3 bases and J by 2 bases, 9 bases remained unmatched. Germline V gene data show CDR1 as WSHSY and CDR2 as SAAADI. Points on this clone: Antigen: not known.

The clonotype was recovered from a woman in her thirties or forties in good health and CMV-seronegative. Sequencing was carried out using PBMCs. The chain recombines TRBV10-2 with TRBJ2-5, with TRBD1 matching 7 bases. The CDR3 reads CASSDPTGSEQETQYF. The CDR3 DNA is TGCGCCAGCAGTGACCCGACAGGGAGCGAACAAGAGACCCAGTACTTC.